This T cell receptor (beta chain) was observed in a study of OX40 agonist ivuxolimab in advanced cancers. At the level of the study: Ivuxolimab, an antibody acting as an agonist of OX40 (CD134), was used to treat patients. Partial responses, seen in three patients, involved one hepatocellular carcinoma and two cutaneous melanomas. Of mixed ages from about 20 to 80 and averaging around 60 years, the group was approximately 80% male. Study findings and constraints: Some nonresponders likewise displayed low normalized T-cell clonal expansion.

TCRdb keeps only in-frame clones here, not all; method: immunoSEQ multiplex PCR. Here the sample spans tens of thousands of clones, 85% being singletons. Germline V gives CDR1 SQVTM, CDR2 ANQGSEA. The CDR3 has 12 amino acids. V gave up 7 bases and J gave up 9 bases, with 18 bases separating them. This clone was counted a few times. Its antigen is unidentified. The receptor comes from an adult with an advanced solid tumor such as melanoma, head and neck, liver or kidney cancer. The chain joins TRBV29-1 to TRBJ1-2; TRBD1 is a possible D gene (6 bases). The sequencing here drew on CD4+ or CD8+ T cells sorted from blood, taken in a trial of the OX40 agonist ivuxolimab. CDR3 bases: TGCAGCGCTTTGGACAGCCGCCCTAGCTACACCTTC. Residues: CSALDSRPSYTF.